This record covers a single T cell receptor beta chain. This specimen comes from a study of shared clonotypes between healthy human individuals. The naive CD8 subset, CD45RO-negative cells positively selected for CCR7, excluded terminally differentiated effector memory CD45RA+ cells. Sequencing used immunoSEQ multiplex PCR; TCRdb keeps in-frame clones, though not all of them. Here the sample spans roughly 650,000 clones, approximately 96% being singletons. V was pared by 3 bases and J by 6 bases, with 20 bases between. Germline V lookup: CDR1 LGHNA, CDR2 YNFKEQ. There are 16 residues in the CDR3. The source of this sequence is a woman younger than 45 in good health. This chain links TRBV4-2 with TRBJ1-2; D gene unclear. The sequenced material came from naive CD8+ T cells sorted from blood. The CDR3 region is CASSQGVGPIPHGYTF. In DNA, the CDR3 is TGTGCCAGCAGCCAGGGCGTCGGACCCATCCCTCATGGCTACACCTTC.